This TCR beta chain is drawn from a study of T cell repertoires in cytomegalovirus infection. In the study overall: Newly reported HLA-C-restricted and thoroughly characterized HLA-B-restricted CMV epitopes were employed.

The CDR3 sequence is 17 residues long. The V and J ends lost 4 bases and 4 bases, in that order; junction bases with no gene match: 14. Germline loops: CDR1 MNHEY, CDR2 SVGEGT. TCRdb re-called the reads through MiXCR, storing one row per CDR3 protein. This sample has some 800,000 distinct CDR3 sequences, with about 33% found just once. In regard to this clonotype: Its antigen is undetermined.

The receptor was derived from a human donor in good health (CMV status not recorded). Some clones in this sample may be carry-over from other donors' samples. The chain combines TRBV6-2 or TRBV6-3 with TRBJ2-7; 9 bases map to TRBD2. Sequencing was performed on cultured CD8+ T cells from PBMCs, taken from culture after CMV antigen stimulation. In DNA, the CDR3 is TGTGCCAGCAGTTCCTCATTAATAGGGACTAGCACTTACGAGCAGTACGTC. It codes for CASSSSLIGTSTYEQYV.